This is a list of T cell receptor beta chains from one sample in a study of cytomegalovirus exposure and HLA in healthy donors. The method was immunoSEQ multiplex PCR; TCRdb's version includes in-frame clones alone and lacks a portion of them. The profile shows 55,000 to 80,000 clones, about 75% of them singletons. The sample comprised PBMCs. Every receptor here comes from a man in his sixties or seventies in good health and CMV-seronegative. Each CDR3 is given with its conserved first and last residue. Each record gives: V gene, J gene, CDR3 length, clone size, D gene, CDR3 DNA, CDR3 protein. A D gene is named only where the DNA matches it firmly. For some rows the clone size is stated as once, few or many, or as a class when expanded; others skip it.

>TRBV5-1|TRBJ1-2|16|NA|NA
TGCGCCAGCGGCCGGTCGGGTGCCGATTCTATCTATGGCTACACCTTC
CASGRSGADSIYGYTF
>TRBV10-1|TRBJ2-2|16|NA|NA
TGCGCCAGCAGTGAGTCCCAGCGAGTAAACACCGGGGAGCTGTTTTTT
CASSESQRVNTGELFF
>TRBV30|TRBJ1-3|13|NA|NA
TGTGCCTGGAGTGGGGGGCTCGGAAACACCATATATTTT
CAWSGGLGNTIYF
>TRBV28|TRBJ2-7|13|NA|NA
TGTGCCAGCAGTTGGGACAACTCCTACGAGCAGTACTTC
CASSWDNSYEQYF
>TRBV27|TRBJ2-1|13|NA|TRBD1
TGTGCCAGCAGTTTAGGGACAGGGGTTGAGCAGTTCTTC
CASSLGTGVEQFF
>TRBV7-2|TRBJ2-3|15|NA|TRBD2
TGTGCCAGCAGCTTTGTACTAGCGGCCACAGATACGCAGTATTTT
CASSFVLAATDTQYF
>TRBV7-9|TRBJ1-4|15|few|TRBD1
TGTGCCAGCAGCTTACTGGACAGGTTAAATGAAAAACTGTTTTTT
CASSLLDRLNEKLFF
>TRBV10-3|TRBJ1-1|14|NA|TRBD1
TGTGCCATCAGCCATGGACAGGGGAACACTGAAGCTTTCTTT
CAISHGQGNTEAFF
>TRBV5-1|TRBJ1-1|14|NA|TRBD1
TGCGCCAGCAGCTCTGACAGGGCGAACACTGAAGCTTTCTTT
CASSSDRANTEAFF
>TRBV9|TRBJ1-1|14|NA|NA
TGTGCCAGCAGCCCAGGGCTCCTGCGGACTGAAGCTTTCTTT
CASSPGLLRTEAFF
>TRBV7-8|TRBJ2-7|15|NA|NA
TGTGCCAGCAGCTTGGTTGACAGTCCGTCCTACGAGCAGTACTTC
CASSLVDSPSYEQYF
>TRBV5-1|TRBJ2-7|13|few|TRBD1
TGCGCCAGCAGCTTAACAGGGGTGAACGAGCAGTACTTC
CASSLTGVNEQYF
>TRBV5-1|TRBJ1-1|15|many|NA
TGCGCCAGCAGCCCTTTACAGGGAGGGGACACTGAAGCTTTCTTT
CASSPLQGGDTEAFF
>TRBV7-2|TRBJ2-1|14|NA|NA
TGTGCCAGCAGCTTAGCGGGAGGTTGGAATGAGCAGTTCTTC
CASSLAGGWNEQFF
>TRBV4-3|TRBJ2-3|16|NA|TRBD2
TGCGCCAGCAGCATAGGGGTTAGCGGGGGTGGAGATACGCAGTATTTT
CASSIGVSGGGDTQYF
>TRBV18|TRBJ2-5|13|NA|NA
TGTGCCAGCTCCCAACAGGTCCAAGAGACCCAGTACTTC
CASSQQVQETQYF
>TRBV25-1|TRBJ1-6|15|few|NA
TGTGCCAGCAGTACTGCGGACAGCTATAATTCACCCCTCCACTTT
CASSTADSYNSPLHF
>TRBV4-3|TRBJ1-1|16|once|NA
TGCGCCAGCAGCCAAGTTTCAGGGGTCGGGAACACTGAAGCTTTCTTT
CASSQVSGVGNTEAFF
>TRBV15|TRBJ1-2|14|NA|NA
TGTGCCACCAACTCGGGACTCACGGGAAATGGCTACACCTTC
CATNSGLTGNGYTF
>TRBV10-3|TRBJ2-3|14|NA|TRBD2
TGTGCCATCAGTGGGGAGGGGAGCACAGATACGCAGTATTTT
CAISGEGSTDTQYF
>TRBV5-1|TRBJ1-1|15|few|NA
TGCGCCAGCAGCTTGGCGCAGGCCGGTAACACTGAAGCTTTCTTT
CASSLAQAGNTEAFF
>TRBV11-2|TRBJ1-2|13|NA|NA
TGTGCCAGCAGCTTAGCTCAGGGAAATGGCTACACCTTC
CASSLAQGNGYTF